The 6 T cell receptor beta chains in this list originate from one sample, sequenced in a study of PD-1 blockade in mismatch repair-deficient tumors. Assay: immunoSEQ multiplex PCR; the TCRdb copy retains only in-frame clones and omits some. The repertoire holds about 66,000 clones, with approximately 82% as singletons. The material sequenced was peripheral blood, taken 2 weeks after starting pembrolizumab. Every receptor here comes from an adult with mismatch repair-deficient cancer.

CDR3 nucleotide sequence: TGTGCCAGCAGCGGCCTCAGGGGGCGAGAAAACTATGGCTACACCTTC. Residues: CASSGLRGRENYGYTF. V usage is TRBV7-9 and J usage is TRBJ1-2; 8 nucleotides match TRBD1. J gave up 2 bases and V 5 bases, and 10 bases lay outside the gene matches. The CDR3 has 16 residues. Germline loops: CDR1 SEHNR, CDR2 FQNEAQ (reference sequence).

V usage is TRBV7-2 and J usage is TRBJ1-1; D not certain. V dropped 5 bases and J dropped 6 bases, with 16 bases sitting between them. Germline lookup yields CDR1 SGHTA and CDR2 FQGNSA. The CDR3 is 14 residues long. The CDR3: CASSPGAVEPEAFF. CDR3 nucleotides: TGTGCCAGCAGCCCCGGTGCGGTAGAACCTGAAGCTTTCTTT.

The CDR3 coding sequence is TGCGCCAGCAGCTTGGGCCCCCCGGGACTAGCGGGCTACGAGCAGTACTTC. This encodes CASSLGPPGLAGYEQYF. The chain combines TRBV5-1 with TRBJ2-7, with 12 positions matching TRBD2. The length of the CDR3 is 17 residues. Germline values: CDR1 SGHRS, CDR2 YFSETQ. V dropped 0 bases and J dropped 3; count of bases not matched to a gene: 7.

The J gene is TRBJ1-2, the V gene TRBV5-6; D possibly corresponds to TRBD1 (6 bases). From germline, CDR1 is SGHDT and CDR2 YYEEEE. V dropped 1 base and J dropped 4 bases, with 11 bases sitting between them. The CDR3 runs to 14 residues. The CDR3 DNA reads TGTGCCAGCAGCTTGAGACGGACAGTCTATGGCTACACCTTC. It specifies CASSLRRTVYGYTF.

The chain links TRBV11-2 to TRBJ1-5, with 9 bases that match TRBD1. V dropped 3 bases and J dropped 7; count of bases not matched to a gene: 4. Germline loops: CDR1 SGHAT, CDR2 FQNNGV. The CDR3 runs to 14 residues. This CDR3 reads CASSLGTGKQPQHF. The CDR3 coding sequence is TGTGCCAGCAGCTTGGGGACAGGGAAACAGCCCCAGCATTTT.

There are many counts of this clone. The chain couples TRBV4-2 to TRBJ2-5; D gene uncertain. V was shortened by 6 bases and J by 1 base, with 15 bases between the two germline ends. This CDR3 comprises 15 residues. Germline CDR1 is LGHNA and CDR2 is YNFKEQ. The CDR3 DNA reads TGTGCCAGCAGACCCTCGGCGGCCCGCCAAGAGACCCAGTACTTC. Protein: CASRPSAARQETQYF.